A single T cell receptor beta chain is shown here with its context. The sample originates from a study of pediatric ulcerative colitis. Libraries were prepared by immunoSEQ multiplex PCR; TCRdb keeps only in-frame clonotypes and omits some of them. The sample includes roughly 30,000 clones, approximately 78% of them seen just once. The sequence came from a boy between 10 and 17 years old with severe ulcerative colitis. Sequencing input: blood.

The CDR3 region has the DNA TGTGCCAGCAGGCCCCGCGGGCGGACTGAAGCTTTCTTT. Protein: CASRPRGRTEAFF. The chain uses TRBV7-9 and TRBJ1-1; no firm D call. From germline, CDR1 is SEHNR and CDR2 FQNEAQ (reference sequence). V was shortened by 6 bases and J by 5 bases, with 13 bases between the two germline ends. The CDR3 contains 13 residues.